This T cell receptor (beta chain) was documented in a study of blood T cells in healthy people across ages. Regarding the study as a whole: Comparison with aged donors showed that long-lived donors had more naive CD4+ cells and higher diversity.

Using a J-beta primer mix together with a sample-barcoded 5' primer, a second PCR was run for about 6 to 12 cycles. Researchers report that a template-switch adaptor with 12 random nucleotides tagged each cDNA molecule. In TCRdb, the 5' RACE reads were re-called with MiXCR into one record per CDR3 protein. The sample lists around 1.7 million distinct CDR3 sequences; 28% were seen once. This clonotype came up many times. Its antigen is unknown. V was clipped by 2 bases and J by 9 bases, with 11 bases between them. The CDR3 is 13 amino acids. Germline loops: CDR1 MNHNS, CDR2 SASEGT. This chain uses TRBV6-1 with TRBJ1-5; D unresolved. This clonotype was sampled from a woman in her twenties or thirties in good health. Sequencing was done on a sample of blood. CDR3 coding DNA: TGTGCCAGCAGTGAACCGCGGCAGTCGCCCCAGCATTTT. It is translated as CASSEPRQSPQHF.